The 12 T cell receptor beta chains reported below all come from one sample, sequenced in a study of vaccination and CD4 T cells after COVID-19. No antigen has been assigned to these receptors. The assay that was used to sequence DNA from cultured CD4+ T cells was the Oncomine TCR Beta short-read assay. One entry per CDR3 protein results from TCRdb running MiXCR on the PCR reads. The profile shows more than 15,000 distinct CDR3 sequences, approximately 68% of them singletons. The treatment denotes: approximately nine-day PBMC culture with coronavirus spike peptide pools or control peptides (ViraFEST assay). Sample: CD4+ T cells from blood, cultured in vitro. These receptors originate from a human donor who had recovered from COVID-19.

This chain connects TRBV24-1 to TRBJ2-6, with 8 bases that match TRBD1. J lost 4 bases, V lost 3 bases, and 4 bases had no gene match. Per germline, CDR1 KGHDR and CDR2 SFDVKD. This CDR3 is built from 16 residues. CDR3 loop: CATSDLTGDGANVLTF. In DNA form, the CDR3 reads TGTGCCACCAGTGATCTGACAGGGGACGGGGCCAACGTCCTGACTTTC.

The CDR3 region is CASSPGLAHRETQYF. CDR3 DNA: TGTGCCAGCAGCCCCGGACTAGCCCATAGGGAGACCCAGTACTTC. V is TRBV7-3 and J is TRBJ2-5; 8 bases match TRBD2. V dropped 5 bases and J dropped 5; count of bases not matched to a gene: 10. Germline V gene lookup returns CDR1 SGHTA and CDR2 FQGTGA. The CDR3 is made up of 15 amino acids.

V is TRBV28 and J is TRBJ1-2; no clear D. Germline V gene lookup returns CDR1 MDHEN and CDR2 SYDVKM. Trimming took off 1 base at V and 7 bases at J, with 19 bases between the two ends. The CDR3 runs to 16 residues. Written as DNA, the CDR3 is TGTGCCAGCAGTTTATCCTCGGGAGGGAAGATGGGTGGCTACACCTTC. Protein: CASSLSSGGKMGGYTF.

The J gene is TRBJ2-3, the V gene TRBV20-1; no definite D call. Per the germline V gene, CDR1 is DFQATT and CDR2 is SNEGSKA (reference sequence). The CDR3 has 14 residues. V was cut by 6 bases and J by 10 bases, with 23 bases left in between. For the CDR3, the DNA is TGCAGTGCCAGCCCGCCGGCGAACGGAATCTCGCAGTATTTT. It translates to CSASPPANGISQYF.

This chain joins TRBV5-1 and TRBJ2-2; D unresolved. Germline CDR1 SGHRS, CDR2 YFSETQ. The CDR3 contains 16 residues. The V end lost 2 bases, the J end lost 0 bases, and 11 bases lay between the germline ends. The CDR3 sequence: CASSFSGTANTGELFF. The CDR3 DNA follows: TGCGCCAGCAGCTTCTCCGGCACCGCGAACACCGGGGAGCTGTTTTTT.

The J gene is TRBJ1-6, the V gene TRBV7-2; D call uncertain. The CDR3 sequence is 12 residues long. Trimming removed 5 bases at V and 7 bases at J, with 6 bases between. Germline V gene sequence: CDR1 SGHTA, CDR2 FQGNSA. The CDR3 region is CASSSRNSPLHF. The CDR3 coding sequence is TGTGCCAGCAGCAGCAGAAATTCACCCCTCCACTTT.

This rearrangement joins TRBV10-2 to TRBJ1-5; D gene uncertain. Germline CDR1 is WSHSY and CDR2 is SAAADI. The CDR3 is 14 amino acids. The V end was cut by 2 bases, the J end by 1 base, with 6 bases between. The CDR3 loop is CASSEPVSNQPQHF. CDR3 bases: TGCGCCAGCAGTGAGCCGGTAAGCAATCAGCCCCAGCATTTT.

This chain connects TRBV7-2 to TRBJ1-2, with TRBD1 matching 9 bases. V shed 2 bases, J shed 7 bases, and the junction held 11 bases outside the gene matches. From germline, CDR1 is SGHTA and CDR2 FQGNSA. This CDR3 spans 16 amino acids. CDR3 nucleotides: TGTGCCAGCAGCTTAAGTAGCACAGGGGGCTTATTTGGCTACACCTTC. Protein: CASSLSSTGGLFGYTF. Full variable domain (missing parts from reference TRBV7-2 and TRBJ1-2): GAGVSQSPSNKVTEKGKDVELRCDPISGHTALYWYRQSLGQGLEFLIYFQGNSAPDKSGLPSDRFSAERTGGSVSTLTIQRTQQEDSAVYLCASSLSSTGGLFGYTFGSGTRLTVV.

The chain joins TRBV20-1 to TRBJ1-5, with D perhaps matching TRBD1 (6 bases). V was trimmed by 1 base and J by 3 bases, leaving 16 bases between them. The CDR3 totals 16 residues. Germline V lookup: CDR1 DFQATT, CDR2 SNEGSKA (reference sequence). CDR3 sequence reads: CSARARGNFDNQPQHF. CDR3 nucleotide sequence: TGCAGTGCTAGAGCCAGGGGAAACTTCGACAATCAGCCCCAGCATTTT.

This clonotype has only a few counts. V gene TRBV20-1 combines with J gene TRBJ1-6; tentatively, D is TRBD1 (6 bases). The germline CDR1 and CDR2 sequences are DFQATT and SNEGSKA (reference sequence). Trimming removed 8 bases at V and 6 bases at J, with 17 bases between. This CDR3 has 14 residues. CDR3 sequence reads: CSPEGDHFNSPLHF. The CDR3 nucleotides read TGCAGTCCTGAGGGGGACCATTTTAATTCACCCCTCCACTTT.

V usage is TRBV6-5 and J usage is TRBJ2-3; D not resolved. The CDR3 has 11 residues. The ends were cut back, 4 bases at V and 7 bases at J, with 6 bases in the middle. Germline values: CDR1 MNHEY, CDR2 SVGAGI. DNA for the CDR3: TGTGCCAGCAGTTCCACTAATACGCAGTATTTT. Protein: CASSSTNTQYF.

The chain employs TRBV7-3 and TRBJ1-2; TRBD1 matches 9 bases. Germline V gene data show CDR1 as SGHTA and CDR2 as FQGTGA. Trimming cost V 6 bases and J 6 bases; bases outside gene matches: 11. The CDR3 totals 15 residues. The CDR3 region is CASSLGPTGGHGYTF. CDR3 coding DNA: TGTGCCAGCAGTTTAGGCCCTACAGGGGGCCATGGCTACACCTTC.